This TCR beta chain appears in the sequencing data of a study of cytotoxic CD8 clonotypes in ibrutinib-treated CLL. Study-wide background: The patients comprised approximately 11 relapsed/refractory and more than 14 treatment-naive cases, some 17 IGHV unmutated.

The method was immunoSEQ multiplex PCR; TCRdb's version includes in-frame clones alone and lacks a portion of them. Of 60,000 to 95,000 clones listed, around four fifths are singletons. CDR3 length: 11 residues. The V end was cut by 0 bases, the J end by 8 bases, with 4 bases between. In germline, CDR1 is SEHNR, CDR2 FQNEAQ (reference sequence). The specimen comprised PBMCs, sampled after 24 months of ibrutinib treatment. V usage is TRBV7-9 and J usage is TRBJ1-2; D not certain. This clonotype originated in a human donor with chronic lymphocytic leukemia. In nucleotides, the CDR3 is TGTGCCAGCAGCTTAGCTGGCGGCTACACCTTC. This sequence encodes CASSLAGGYTF.